The source of this T cell receptor beta chain is a study of metastatic and nonmetastatic thyroid tumors. In the original analysis: Construction of a distant-metastasis classifier for papillary thyroid cancer relied on CDR3 differences across clinicopathological groups. Via MiXCR, TCRdb re-called the PCR reads. TCRdb's processing, not the authors' own work, is the source of the V and J calls. The sample lists around 53,000 clones, approximately 15% occurring once. Germline V gene lookup returns CDR1 LGHDT and CDR2 YNNKEL (reference sequence). CDR3 length equals 13 residues. This clone was seen at least ten times. At one end the junction does not follow the germline gene, possibly because of a read error. Thyroid surgery took place with no prior treatment in any patient.

The receptor was isolated from a female donor with papillary thyroid cancer or a benign thyroid nodule (not recorded which). Some clones in this sample may be carry-over from other donors' samples. V gene TRBV3-1 combines with J gene TRBJ1-6; D is unresolved. The sequencing input was blood. CDR3 sequence reads: CASRGPDNSLLHF. The CDR3 nucleotides read TGTGCCAGCAGGGGTCCGGATAATTCACTCCTCCACTTT.